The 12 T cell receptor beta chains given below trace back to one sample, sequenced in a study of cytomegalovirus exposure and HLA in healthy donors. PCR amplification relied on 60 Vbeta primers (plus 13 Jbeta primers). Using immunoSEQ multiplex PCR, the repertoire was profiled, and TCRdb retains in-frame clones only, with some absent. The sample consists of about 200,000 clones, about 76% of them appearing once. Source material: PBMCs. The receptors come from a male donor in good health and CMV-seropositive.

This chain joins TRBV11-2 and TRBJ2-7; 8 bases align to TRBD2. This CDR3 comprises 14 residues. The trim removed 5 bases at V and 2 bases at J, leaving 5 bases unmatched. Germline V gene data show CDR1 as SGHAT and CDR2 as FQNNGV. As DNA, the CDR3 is TGTGCCAGCAGCGCAGCGGGGGCAACCTACGAGCAGTACTTC. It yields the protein CASSAAGATYEQYF.

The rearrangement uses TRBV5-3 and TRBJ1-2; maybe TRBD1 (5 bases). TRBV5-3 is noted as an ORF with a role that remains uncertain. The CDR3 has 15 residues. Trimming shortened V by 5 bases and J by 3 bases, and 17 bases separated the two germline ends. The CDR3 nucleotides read TGTGCCAGAAGAGATAGTGTGCGGGGGGACTATGGCTACACCTTC. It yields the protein CARRDSVRGDYGYTF.

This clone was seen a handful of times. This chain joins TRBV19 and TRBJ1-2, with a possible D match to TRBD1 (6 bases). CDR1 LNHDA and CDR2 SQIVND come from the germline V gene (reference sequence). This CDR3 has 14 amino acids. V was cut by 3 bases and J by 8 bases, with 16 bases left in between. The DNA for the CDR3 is TGTGCCAGTAGTATCTCGGCAGGGGCGGAGGGCTACACCTTC. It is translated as CASSISAGAEGYTF.

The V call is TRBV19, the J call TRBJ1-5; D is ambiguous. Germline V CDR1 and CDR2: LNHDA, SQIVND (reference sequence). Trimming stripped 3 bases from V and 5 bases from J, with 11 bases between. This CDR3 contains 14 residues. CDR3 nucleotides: TGTGCCAGTAGTATCTTCGGTGAGTATCAGCCCCAGCATTTT. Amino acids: CASSIFGEYQPQHF.

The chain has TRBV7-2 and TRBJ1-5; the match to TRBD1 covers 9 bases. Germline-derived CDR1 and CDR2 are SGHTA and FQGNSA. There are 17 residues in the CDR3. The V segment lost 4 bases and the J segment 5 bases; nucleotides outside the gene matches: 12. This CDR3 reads CASSSRMTGGMDQPQHF. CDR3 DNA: TGTGCCAGCAGCTCCAGAATGACAGGGGGGATGGATCAGCCCCAGCATTTT. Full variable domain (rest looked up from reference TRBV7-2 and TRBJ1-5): GAGVSQSPSNKVTEKGKDVELRCDPISGHTALYWYRQSLGQGLEFLIYFQGNSAPDKSGLPSDRFSAERTGGSVSTLTIQRTQQEDSAVYLCASSSRMTGGMDQPQHFGDGTRLSIL.

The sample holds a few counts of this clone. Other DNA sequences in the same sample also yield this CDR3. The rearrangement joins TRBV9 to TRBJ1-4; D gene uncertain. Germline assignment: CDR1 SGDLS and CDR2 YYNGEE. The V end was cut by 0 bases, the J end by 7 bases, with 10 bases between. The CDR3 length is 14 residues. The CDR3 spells CASSVGGGTEKLFF. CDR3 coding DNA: TGTGCCAGCAGCGTAGGAGGAGGAACTGAAAAACTGTTTTTT.

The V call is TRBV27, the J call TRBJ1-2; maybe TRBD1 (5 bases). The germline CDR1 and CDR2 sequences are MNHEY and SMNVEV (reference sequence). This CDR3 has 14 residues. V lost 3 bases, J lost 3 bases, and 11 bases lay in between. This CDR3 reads CASSFSGDYYGYTF. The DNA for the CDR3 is TGTGCCAGCAGTTTTTCGGGGGATTACTATGGCTACACCTTC.

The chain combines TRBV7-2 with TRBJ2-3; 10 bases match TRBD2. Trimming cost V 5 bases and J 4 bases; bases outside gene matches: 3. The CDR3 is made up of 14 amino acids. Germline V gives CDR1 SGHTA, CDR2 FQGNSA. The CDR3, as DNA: TGTGCCAGCAGCGGAGCGGGAGGGCCAGATACGCAGTATTTT. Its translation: CASSGAGGPDTQYF.

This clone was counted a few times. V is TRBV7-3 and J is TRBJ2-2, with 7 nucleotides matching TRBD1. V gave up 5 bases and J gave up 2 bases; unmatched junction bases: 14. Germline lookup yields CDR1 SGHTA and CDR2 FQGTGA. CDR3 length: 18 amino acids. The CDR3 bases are TGTGCCAGCAGCCACCTCACCGGGACAGTTAATAACACCGGGGAGCTGTTTTTT. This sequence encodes CASSHLTGTVNNTGELFF.

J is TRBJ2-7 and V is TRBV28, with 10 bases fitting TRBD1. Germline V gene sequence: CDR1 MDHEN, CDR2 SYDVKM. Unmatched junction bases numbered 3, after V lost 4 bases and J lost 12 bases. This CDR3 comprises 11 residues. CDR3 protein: CASSSGDRGYF. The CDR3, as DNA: TGTGCCAGCAGTTCTGGGGACAGGGGGTACTTC.

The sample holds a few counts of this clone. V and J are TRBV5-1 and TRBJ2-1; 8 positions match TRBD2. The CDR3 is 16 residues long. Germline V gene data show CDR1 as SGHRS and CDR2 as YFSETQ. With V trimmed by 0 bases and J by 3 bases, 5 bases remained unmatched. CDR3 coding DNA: TGCGCCAGCAGCTTGGTGAGGGCGGGGGGCTACAATGAGCAGTTCTTC. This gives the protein CASSLVRAGGYNEQFF.

CDR3 protein: CASSQLLGLAGEETQYF. Here the CDR3 DNA reads TGCGCCAGCAGCCAGCTCCTTGGACTAGCGGGAGAAGAGACCCAGTACTTC. This chain links TRBV4-1 with TRBJ2-5, with 13 positions matching TRBD2. The CDR3 contains 17 residues. CDR1 is MGHRA, CDR2 YSYEKL, per germline. V shed 3 bases and J 3 bases; nucleotides not matched to a gene: 7.